Detailed here is one T cell receptor beta chain. What it binds is unknown. This entry is derived from a study of long-term antiretroviral therapy in people with HIV. Study-level results: Compared with controls, HIV repertoires showed narrower CDR3 length ranges.

Participants living with HIV all received treatment in the United States. They ran version v3.0 of the immunoSEQ assay at survey level. TCRdb keeps only in-frame clones here, not all; method: immunoSEQ multiplex PCR. The sample lists 25,000 to 35,000 clones; roughly 93% were seen once. Germline assignment: CDR1 SQVTM and CDR2 ANQGSEA. V was clipped by 4 bases and J by 1 base, with 20 bases between them. The CDR3 spans 16 residues. The sample here was unsorted PBMCs, taken 6.2 years after starting antiretroviral therapy. This TCR came from a middle-aged man with HIV. The V and J genes are TRBV29-1 and TRBJ2-7; the D gene is possibly TRBD1 (7 bases). The chain's CDR3 is CSVGGTATSPSYEQYF. The CDR3 nucleotides read TGCAGCGTTGGCGGGACAGCTACCTCGCCTTCCTACGAGCAGTACTTC.